These T cell receptor beta chains were read from a single sample in a study of cytomegalovirus exposure and HLA in healthy donors. Clones were sequenced by immunoSEQ multiplex PCR, and TCRdb holds only the in-frame ones, with some missing. Of some 140,000 clones in the sample, 75% to 90% were seen once. Sequenced material: PBMCs. Every receptor here comes from a woman in her 30s in good health and CMV-seropositive. Each CDR3 is given with its conserved first and last residue. A D gene is named only where the DNA matches it firmly. For some rows the clone size is stated as once, few or many, or as a class when expanded; others skip it.

clone_size j_call d_call cdr3_length v_call cdr3_nt cdr3_aa
. TRBJ2-1 TRBD2 16 TRBV4-1 TGCGCCAGCAGCCAAGATAGCGGGTCCGCCTACAATGAGCAGTTCTTC CASSQDSGSAYNEQFF
. TRBJ1-2 . 14 TRBV7-6 TGTGCCAGCAGCTTTGGGGACACCAACTATGGCTACACCTTC CASSFGDTNYGYTF
. TRBJ1-1 TRBD1 12 TRBV28 TGTGCTGTGGGACAGATGAACACTGAAGCTTTCTTT CAVGQMNTEAFF
. TRBJ2-5 . 15 TRBV6-6 TGTGCCAGCAGTTACGAAGGCGGGGAACAAGAGACCCAGTACTTC CASSYEGGEQETQYF
. TRBJ1-2 . 13 TRBV28 TGTGCCAGCAGTTTAAACAGGGCCTATGGCTACACCTTC CASSLNRAYGYTF
. TRBJ1-2 TRBD1 13 TRBV7-6 TGTGCCAGCAGCTTAGCGACAGGGGACGGCTACACCTTC CASSLATGDGYTF
. TRBJ2-7 . 11 TRBV10-2 TGCGCCAGCAGTGTTAGCTACGAGCAGTACTTC CASSVSYEQYF
. TRBJ2-7 TRBD1 14 TRBV5-1 TGCGCCAGCAGCGGGACAGACATTGGCCGGGAGCAGTACTTC CASSGTDIGREQYF
few TRBJ2-7 . 14 TRBV4-1 TGCGCCAGCAGCCAAGACGCCAGCTCCTACGAGCAGTACTTC CASSQDASSYEQYF
. TRBJ1-4 . 15 TRBV27 TGTGCCAGCAGCACCTTCGCGTCAACTAATGAAAAACTGTTTTTT CASSTFASTNEKLFF
. TRBJ2-7 . 13 TRBV10-1 TGCGCCAGGAGCGGACAGCGGATCTACGAGCAGTACTTC CARSGQRIYEQYF
. TRBJ1-4 TRBD1 15 TRBV28 TGTGCCAGCAGTTCACGGACAGGGGGCCATGAAAAACTGTTTTTT CASSSRTGGHEKLFF
. TRBJ1-1 . 12 TRBV6-6 TGTGCCAGCAGTTACGAGATCACTGAAGCTTTCTTT CASSYEITEAFF
. TRBJ1-3 . 15 TRBV9 TGTGCCAGCAGCGTAGGGACAAGCTCTGGAAACACCATATATTTT CASSVGTSSGNTIYF
. TRBJ1-6 . 21 TRBV21-1 TGTGCCAGCAGCAAAGGACCAGGATGTACCGGGACAGGGGGCTATAATTCACCCCTCCACTTT CASSKGPGCTGTGGYNSPLHF
. TRBJ2-7 TRBD2 15 TRBV28 TGTGCCAGCAGTTTGGGGACTAGCGGACTCTACGAGCAGTACTTC CASSLGTSGLYEQYF
. TRBJ1-1 . 11 TRBV4-2 TGTGCCAGCAGCCAAGACAGGGCGGCTTTCTTT CASSQDRAAFF
. TRBJ2-5 TRBD2 16 TRBV15 TGTGCCACCAGCGCAGGACTAGCGGGGGGGCAGGAGACCCAGTACTTC CATSAGLAGGQETQYF
. TRBJ1-1 . 19 TRBV5-1 TGCGCCAGCAGCTTGTGGGGAGGGAGTGGAGGGGCGCGGAACACTGAAGCTTTCTTT CASSLWGGSGGARNTEAFF
. TRBJ2-5 . 13 TRBV2 TGTGCCAGCAGCTTACAGGGTCAAGAGACCCAGTACTTC CASSLQGQETQYF
. TRBJ2-2 TRBD1 16 TRBV15 TGTGCCACCAGCGGTACCGGGACAGCGAACACCGGGGAGCTGTTTTTT CATSGTGTANTGELFF
. TRBJ2-5 . 12 TRBV2 TGTGCCAGCAGGCCCTCCGGAGAGACCCAGTACTTC CASRPSGETQYF
once TRBJ2-2 . 14 TRBV2 TGTGCCAGCAGTCGGGGACAGAACACCGGGGAGCTGTTTTTT CASSRGQNTGELFF
. TRBJ2-3 TRBD2 16 TRBV5-1 TGCGCCAGCAGCATGGGACTAGCGGCAAGCACAGATACGCAGTATTTT CASSMGLAASTDTQYF
. TRBJ2-1 . 13 TRBV2 TGTGCCAGCGGGTGGAGCTCCTACAATGAGCAGTTCTTC CASGWSSYNEQFF
. TRBJ2-7 TRBD1 15 TRBV5-1 TGCGCCAGCAGACAGTCCGGGACAGGGCTCCACGAGCAGTACTTC CASRQSGTGLHEQYF
. TRBJ1-1 . 16 TRBV7-8 TGTGCCAGCAGCTTATCTTCCCCAGGGCTCGGCACTGAAGCTTTCTTT CASSLSSPGLGTEAFF
. TRBJ1-5 TRBD1 12 TRBV28 TGTGCCAGCAGTTTGACAGGGGAGACCCAGCATTTT CASSLTGETQHF
. TRBJ2-3 . 11 TRBV20-1 TGCAGTGCCCCTGGTAGTTTAACGCAGTATTTT CSAPGSLTQYF
. TRBJ2-1 . 16 TRBV2 TGTGCCAGCCAGGGCTATTTATTAAAGGACTACAATGAGCAGTTCTTC CASQGYLLKDYNEQFF
few TRBJ1-1 TRBD1 13 TRBV29-1 TGCAGCGCTGGACAGGGATTGAACACTGAAGCTTTCTTT CSAGQGLNTEAFF
. TRBJ1-2 . 16 TRBV5-1 TGCGCCAGCAGCGCCGGTCATCCGTTGCGGGATTATGGCTACACCTTC CASSAGHPLRDYGYTF
. TRBJ2-1 TRBD2 16 TRBV7-3 TGTGCCAGCAGCCCATCACTAGCGGGAGGCGCCAATGAGCAGTTCTTC CASSPSLAGGANEQFF
few TRBJ1-2 . 15 TRBV19 TGTGCCAGTAGCGCCCGGACAGACCTTAACTATGGCTACACCTTC CASSARTDLNYGYTF
. TRBJ2-1 TRBD2 17 TRBV2 TGTGCCAGCAGTGCCCGACTAGCGGGGGGTCCTTACAATGAGCAGTTCTTC CASSARLAGGPYNEQFF
. TRBJ2-1 . 16 TRBV18 TGTGCCAGCTCACCCCGGCCAGGAACGAATTACAATGAGCAGTTCTTC CASSPRPGTNYNEQFF
. TRBJ2-1 TRBD1 15 TRBV6-5 TGTGCCAGCAAGCTAGACAGGGGGCACATGAATGAGCAGTTCTTC CASKLDRGHMNEQFF
. TRBJ2-7 . 19 TRBV6-4 TGTGCCAGCAGTGACCCCGCCGAGGGACCACGCAGGGGCGGAGACGAGCAGTACTTC CASSDPAEGPRRGGDEQYF
. TRBJ1-1 . 13 TRBV2 TGTGCCAGCAACTTGTATCTGAACACTGAAGCTTTCTTT CASNLYLNTEAFF
few TRBJ1-2 TRBD1 15 TRBV7-9 TGTGCCAGCAGCCCCTCCGGGACAGGGGACTATGGCTACACCTTC CASSPSGTGDYGYTF
. TRBJ1-4 . 12 TRBV2 TGTGCCAGCAGCGGGAGGTATGAAAAACTGTTTTTT CASSGRYEKLFF
. TRBJ2-2 TRBD1 16 TRBV10-3 TGTGCCATCAGTCCCGGTACAGGGGGGCTTCACGGGGAGCTGTTTTTT CAISPGTGGLHGELFF
. TRBJ2-1 TRBD2 14 TRBV5-6 TGTGCCAGCAGCTTGGGCGGGGGACTCACTGAGCAGTTCTTC CASSLGGGLTEQFF
. TRBJ2-5 . 15 TRBV2 TGTGCCAGCAGGCGAGAGCCCCCCCCGGGGGAGACCCAGTACTTC CASRREPPPGETQYF
. TRBJ2-7 . 10 TRBV28 TGTGCCAGCAGCAACTACGAGCAGTACTTC CASSNYEQYF
. TRBJ2-2 TRBD1 15 TRBV18 TGTGCCAGCTCATCGGGACAGGGAAGAACCGGGGAGCTGTTTTTT CASSSGQGRTGELFF
. TRBJ2-7 TRBD1 15 TRBV7-6 TGTGCCAGCAGCCCTGACAGGGGGCCTTCCTACGAGCAGTACTTC CASSPDRGPSYEQYF
. TRBJ1-1 TRBD1 15 TRBV6-6 TGTGCCAGCAGGAACTCCGGGACAGTGAACACTGAAGCTTTCTTT CASRNSGTVNTEAFF
. TRBJ2-7 TRBD2 15 TRBV6-6 TGTGCCAGCAGTTACTCTACAGCGGGATCTTACGAGCAGTACTTC CASSYSTAGSYEQYF
. TRBJ2-7 TRBD1 13 TRBV6-1 TGTGCCAGCCGGGACAGGGGATCGGACGAGCAGTACTTC CASRDRGSDEQYF
. TRBJ2-1 . 14 TRBV5-1 TGCGCCAGCAAAGGGGCGATGGAATACAATGAGCAGTTCTTC CASKGAMEYNEQFF
. TRBJ1-6 . 16 TRBV27 TGTGCCAGCAGTTCAGGTCCGGGGTCCTATAATTCACCCCTCCACTTT CASSSGPGSYNSPLHF
. TRBJ2-5 TRBD1 16 TRBV7-6 TGTGCCAGCAGCTTAGGGAGACAGGGGGCGGGAGAGACCCAGTACTTC CASSLGRQGAGETQYF